One sample yielded the 21 T cell receptor beta chains listed below, sequenced in a study of Ad26.COV2.S vaccination and SARS-CoV-2 variants (dated by TCRdb to the early 2020s). The treatment or condition label, as the study defines it: about 20 received Ad26.COV2.S at low or high dose, single or two shots; about 5 received placebo; per-sample allocation not given. For vaccine and placebo recipients, repertoires were sequenced using samples collected on day 63 after the first injection. The protocol used for the library was the immunoSEQ multiplex PCR assay. TCRdb carries this immuneACCESS record with in-frame sequences only. Its versions omit some clonotypes, under half of them owing to an unresolved V gene in the studies checked, with the rest unexplained. The sample table contains some 240,000 clones; only one count was recorded for approximately 88% of them. Jointly, the top ten make up less than 3% of the sample.

The sample consisted of peripheral blood, taken in a trial of Ad26.COV2.S vaccine versus placebo. The source is a person between 18 and 59 years old who received the Ad26.COV2.S COVID-19 vaccine or a placebo.

This chain uses TRBV28 with TRBJ2-7; TRBD2 matches at 7 bases. CDR3 length equals 14 residues. The germline V gene has CDR1 MDHEN and CDR2 SYDVKM. Germline trimming cut 6 bases from V and 3 bases from J; bases unmatched to any gene: 8. CDR3 protein: CASSSSGTYYEQYV. The CDR3 DNA is TGTGCCAGCAGCTCAAGCGGGACCTACTACGAGCAGTACGTC.

V is TRBV6-5 and J is TRBJ1-1; no reliable D call. The CDR3 has 13 residues. Between the trimmed V and J ends, which lost 7 bases and 3 bases, there was a span of 12 bases. Germline V gene sequence: CDR1 MNHEY, CDR2 SVGAGI. The CDR3 is CASKKTDYTEAFF. The CDR3 DNA reads as TGTGCCAGCAAGAAGACGGACTACACTGAAGCTTTCTTT.

V usage is TRBV6-5 and J usage is TRBJ1-5, with 7 bases that match TRBD1. CDR1 and CDR2 from the germline V gene are MNHEY and SVGAGI. The CDR3 contains 14 residues. V trimming: 6 bases; J trimming: 1 base; junction bases outside the gene matches: 3. This CDR3 is CASSLQGSNQPQHF. CDR3 bases: TGTGCCAGCAGCCTACAGGGGAGCAATCAGCCCCAGCATTTT.

This chain connects TRBV6-2 or TRBV6-3 to TRBJ2-7; unclear D gene. V was pared by 0 bases and J by 1 base, with 16 bases between. Germline CDR1 MNHEY, CDR2 SVGEGT. The CDR3 totals 17 residues. CDR3 amino acids: CASSYSVLGSASYEQYF. The DNA of the CDR3 is TGTGCCAGCAGTTACTCGGTGTTGGGGTCGGCTTCCTACGAGCAGTACTTC.

This clone was observed a few times. The gene calls are TRBV5-1 and TRBJ1-6; D not resolved. V dropped 2 bases and J dropped 5 bases, with 5 bases sitting between them. Looked up from germline, CDR1 is SGHRS and CDR2 is YFSETQ. The CDR3 has 13 amino acids. The CDR3 reads CASSFGDNSPLHF. DNA of the CDR3: TGCGCCAGCAGCTTTGGGGATAATTCACCCCTCCACTTT. Looking up the rest from reference TRBV5-1 and TRBJ1-6 gives the full variable domain: KAGVTQTPRYLIKTRGQQVTLSCSPISGHRSVSWYQQTPGQGLQFLFEYFSETQRNKGNFPGRFSGRQFSNSRSEMNVSTLELGDSALYLCASSFGDNSPLHFGNGTRLTVT.

This clone has just one count. The chain employs TRBV5-1 and TRBJ1-4, with D unresolved. The CDR3 consists of 14 residues. CDR1 SGHRS and CDR2 YFSETQ come from the germline V gene. V shed 0 bases and J shed 3 bases, with 6 bases lying between them. The CDR3 coding sequence is TGCGCCAGCAGCTTGGCATACCCTAATGAAAAACTGTTTTTT. It codes for CASSLAYPNEKLFF.

CDR3 residues: CASSEVGVGTGQPQHF. The DNA for the CDR3 is TGTGCCAGCAGTGAAGTTGGGGTTGGTACGGGTCAGCCCCAGCATTTT. This chain joins TRBV6-1 and TRBJ1-5; unclear D gene. The CDR3 has 16 amino acids. Trimming stripped 1 base from V and 6 bases from J, with 16 bases between. In germline, CDR1 is MNHNS, CDR2 SASEGT.

The sample holds a few counts of this clone. V is TRBV5-4 and J is TRBJ1-3; D remains ambiguous. Germline CDR1 and CDR2: SGHNT and YYREEE (reference sequence). CDR3 length: 13 amino acids. V lost 3 bases and J 7 bases, leaving 11 bases between the germline ends. The CDR3 spells CASSSTYSNTIYF. The CDR3 DNA reads as TGTGCCAGCAGCTCCACTTACAGCAACACCATATATTTT. The full variable domain, completed using reference TRBV5-4 and TRBJ1-3, is ETGVTQSPTHLIKTRGQQVTLRCSSQSGHNTVSWYQQALGQGPQFIFQYYREEENGRGNFPPRFSGLQFPNYSSELNVNALELDDSALYLCASSSTYSNTIYFGEGSWLTVV.

The chain has TRBV4-3 and TRBJ1-2; a weak D match, TRBD1 (6 bases). The V end lost 0 bases, the J end lost 4 bases, and 6 bases lay between the germline ends. The CDR3 length is 13 residues. Germline values: CDR1 LGHNA, CDR2 YSLEER. For the CDR3, the DNA is TGCGCCAGCAGCCAAGACAGGGGCTATGGCTACACCTTC. This gives the protein CASSQDRGYGYTF.

The chain has TRBV27 and TRBJ1-2; 7 bases fit TRBD1. The CDR3 length is 15 residues. J was trimmed by 8 bases and V by 8 bases; bases with no gene match: 17. Germline V gene lookup returns CDR1 MNHEY and CDR2 SMNVEV (reference sequence). CDR3 in amino acids: CASARIGTDVDGYTF. CDR3 in DNA: TGTGCCAGCGCCAGAATCGGGACAGACGTAGACGGCTACACCTTC.

The chain carries TRBV30 and TRBJ2-1; 14 bases match TRBD2. The CDR3 runs to 17 residues. The J segment lost 4 bases and the V segment lost 3 bases, leaving 8 bases of the junction unmatched. The germline CDR1 and CDR2 sequences are GTSNPN and SVGIG (reference sequence). In nucleotides, the CDR3 is TGTGCCTGGAGCTTGACTAGCGGGGGGGCAGATTACAATGAGCAGTTCTTC. It codes for CAWSLTSGGADYNEQFF.

The V and J genes are TRBV5-5 and TRBJ1-1; D remains ambiguous. The CDR3 extends over 16 amino acids. V lost 4 bases to trimming and J lost 3 bases, with 19 bases between them. In germline, CDR1 is SGHKS, CDR2 YYEKEE (reference sequence). DNA of the CDR3: TGTGCCAGCAGCCCATTAGCCGGGTATTGGGACACTGAAGCTTTCTTT. Translated, it gives CASSPLAGYWDTEAFF.

The V gene is TRBV9, the J gene TRBJ2-1, with 11 bases that match TRBD2. The V gene end was trimmed by 6 bases and the J gene end by 6 bases; junction bases not matched to a gene: 8. The CDR3 consists of 15 residues. Germline loops: CDR1 SGDLS, CDR2 YYNGEE. The CDR3 sequence: CASNGYSGGANEQFF. The CDR3 region has the DNA TGTGCCAGCAACGGATATAGCGGGGGGGCCAATGAGCAGTTCTTC.

The chain uses TRBV3-1 (or the pseudogene TRBV3-2) and TRBJ1-2; D is unresolved. The ends were cut back, 1 base at V and 4 bases at J, with 7 bases in the middle. Germline CDR1 LGHDT, CDR2 YNNKEL (reference sequence). The length of the CDR3 is 13 residues. CDR3 sequence (DNA): TGTGCCAGCAGCCAAGGACAAGGCTATGGCTACACCTTC. The encoded protein is CASSQGQGYGYTF.

Remarks on this clone: A junction boundary mismatches the germline segment, possibly from a read error. The chain uses TRBV24-1 and TRBJ2-6; perhaps TRBD1 as D (6 bases). Germline CDR1 reads KGHDR; CDR2 reads SFDVKD. The CDR3 has 14 amino acids. In DNA form, the CDR3 reads TGTGCCACCAGTGATTTGTTAGGGGGCAACGTCCTGACTTTC. It yields the protein CATSDLLGGNVLTF.

This sequence joins TRBV9 and TRBJ1-6; 8 bases agree with TRBD1. The CDR3 is made up of 15 amino acids. Per the germline V gene, CDR1 is SGDLS and CDR2 is YYNGEE. V was clipped by 0 bases and J by 6 bases; unmatched bases: 2. CDR3 sequence reads: CASSVVQGGNSPLHF. CDR3 DNA sequence: TGTGCCAGCAGCGTAGTACAGGGGGGTAATTCACCCCTCCACTTT.

The rearrangement uses TRBV11-3 and TRBJ2-2; perhaps D is TRBD1 or TRBD2 (5 bases each). The CDR3 runs to 14 residues. CDR1 SGHNT and CDR2 YENEEA come from the germline V gene. Trimming shortened V by 6 bases and J by 5 bases, and 13 bases separated the two germline ends. CDR3 bases: TGTGCCAGCAGAGGGCAGGGACGAACCGGGGAGCTGTTTTTT. Its protein product is CASRGQGRTGELFF.

This clone was seen a handful of times. The CDR3 DNA is TGTGCCAGCAGCTTAGCGCGGGCAGGGGGTAGTTCACCCCTCCACTTT. This codes for CASSLARAGGSSPLHF. The chain carries TRBV7-9 and TRBJ1-6, with 7 positions matching TRBD1. With 0 bases clipped from V and 9 bases from J, the junction kept 8 bases outside the gene matches. Germline CDR1 reads SEHNR; CDR2 reads FQNEAQ (reference sequence). This CDR3 has 16 residues.

The chain has TRBV19 and TRBJ1-1, with D possibly TRBD1 on 5 matching bases. The CDR3 spans 13 residues. Looked up from germline, CDR1 is LNHDA and CDR2 is SQIVND (reference sequence). Trimming took off 3 bases at V and 5 bases at J, with 10 bases between the two ends. The CDR3 spells CASSIQGGTEAFF. Written as DNA, the CDR3 is TGTGCCAGTAGTATTCAGGGAGGGACTGAAGCTTTCTTT.

The rearrangement uses TRBV30 and TRBJ1-6; D is ambiguous. The germline V gene has CDR1 GTSNPN and CDR2 SVGIG (reference sequence). The CDR3 extends over 15 amino acids. V lost 3 bases, J lost 1 base, and 10 bases lay in between. The CDR3: CAWRSPGSYNSPLHF. The CDR3 nucleotides read TGTGCCTGGAGATCTCCGGGTTCCTATAATTCACCCCTCCACTTT.

The sample holds one count of this clone. The gene calls are TRBV11-3 and TRBJ2-2, with D perhaps matching TRBD2 (5 bases). V was shortened by 4 bases and J by 0 bases, with 6 bases between the two germline ends. CDR1 is SGHNT and CDR2 is YENEEA in the germline V gene. The CDR3 runs to 14 residues. The CDR3 protein is CASSWTSNTGELFF. The CDR3 nucleotides are TGTGCCAGCAGCTGGACTTCGAACACCGGGGAGCTGTTTTTT.